The 6 T cell receptor beta chains listed next were all sequenced from one sample in a study of blood T cell repertoires in COVID-19. Profiled with immunoSEQ multiplex PCR; TCRdb holds only in-frame clones, not every one. The data hold roughly 360,000 clones, with 80% to 90% observed a single time. Sequenced material: PBMCs or T cells enriched from blood (not recorded which). The origin of the receptors is a man in his thirties or forties who had recovered from COVID-19.

The genes are TRBV18 and TRBJ2-7; TRBD2 aligns across 7 bases. The trim removed 2 bases at V and 4 bases at J, leaving 2 bases unmatched. The CDR3 loop spans 13 amino acids. CDR1 is KGHSH and CDR2 is LQKENI in the germline V gene. CDR3 DNA sequence: TGTGCCAGCTCACCAAGCGGGGATTACGAGCAGTACTTC. Protein: CASSPSGDYEQYF.

The V and J genes are TRBV11-2 and TRBJ1-1, with D perhaps matching TRBD1 (5 bases). Trimming removed 5 bases from V and 1 base from J, with 17 bases in between. CDR3 length: 16 residues. CDR1 SGHAT and CDR2 FQNNGV come from the germline V gene. The CDR3 here is CASSHQGLAGNTEAFF. In DNA, the CDR3 is TGTGCCAGCAGCCACCAGGGACTGGCGGGGAACACTGAAGCTTTCTTT.

The chain joins TRBV7-2 to TRBJ1-6; D is unresolved. The V end lost 1 base, the J end lost 2 bases, and 15 bases lay between the germline ends. The CDR3 has 18 residues. Germline CDR1 is SGHTA and CDR2 is FQGNSA. CDR3 DNA sequence: TGTGCCAGCAGCTTAGTTCTTTCCGGGGTGACCTATAATTCACCCCTCCACTTT. It yields the protein CASSLVLSGVTYNSPLHF.

The genes are TRBV6-5 and TRBJ1-1; 9 bases fit TRBD1. From germline, CDR1 is MNHEY and CDR2 SVGAGI. The length of the CDR3 is 13 residues. V lost 6 bases, J lost 11 bases, and 10 bases stayed unmatched. The DNA of the CDR3 is TGTGCCAGCAGACCCCCGGGACAGGGTCTGGCTTTCTTT. This gives the protein CASRPPGQGLAFF.

The chain combines TRBV29-1 with TRBJ1-2; TRBD1 is a possible D gene (6 bases). The CDR3 spans 12 residues. The germline V gene has CDR1 SQVTM and CDR2 ANQGSEA. V was trimmed by 6 bases and J by 8 bases, leaving 16 bases between them. CDR3 loop: CSVEGQGKGYTF. Written as DNA, the CDR3 is TGCAGCGTCGAGGGGCAGGGGAAAGGCTACACCTTC.

This sequence joins TRBV3-1 (or the pseudogene TRBV3-2) and TRBJ1-2, with D perhaps TRBD1 (5 bases). The CDR3 has 14 amino acids. Germline V gene data show CDR1 as LGHDT and CDR2 as YNNKEL (reference sequence). V dropped 1 base and J dropped 7 bases, with 13 bases sitting between them. CDR3 nucleotides: TGTGCCAGCAGCCAAGGCGGGGCTGGGGGTGGCTACACCTTC. Encoded protein: CASSQGGAGGGYTF.